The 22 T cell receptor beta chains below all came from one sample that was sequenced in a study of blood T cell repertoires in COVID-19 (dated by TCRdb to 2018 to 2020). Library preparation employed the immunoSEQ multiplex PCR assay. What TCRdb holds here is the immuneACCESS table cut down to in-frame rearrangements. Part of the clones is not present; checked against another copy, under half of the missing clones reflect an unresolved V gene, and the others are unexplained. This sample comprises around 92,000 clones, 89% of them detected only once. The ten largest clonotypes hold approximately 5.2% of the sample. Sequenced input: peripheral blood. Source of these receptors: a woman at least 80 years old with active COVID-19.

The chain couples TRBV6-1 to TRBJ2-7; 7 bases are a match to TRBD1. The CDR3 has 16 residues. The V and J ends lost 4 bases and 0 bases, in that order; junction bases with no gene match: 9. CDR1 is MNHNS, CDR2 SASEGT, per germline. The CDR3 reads CASSASRGPLSYEQYF. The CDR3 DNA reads TGTGCCAGCAGTGCCTCAAGGGGGCCCCTCTCCTACGAGCAGTACTTC.

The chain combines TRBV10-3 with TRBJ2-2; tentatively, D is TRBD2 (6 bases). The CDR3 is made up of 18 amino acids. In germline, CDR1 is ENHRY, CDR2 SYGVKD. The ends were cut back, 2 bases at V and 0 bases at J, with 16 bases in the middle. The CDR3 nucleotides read TGTGCCATCAGTGAGGGCTTTAGCGGAAATACGAACACCGGGGAGCTGTTTTTT. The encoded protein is CAISEGFSGNTNTGELFF.

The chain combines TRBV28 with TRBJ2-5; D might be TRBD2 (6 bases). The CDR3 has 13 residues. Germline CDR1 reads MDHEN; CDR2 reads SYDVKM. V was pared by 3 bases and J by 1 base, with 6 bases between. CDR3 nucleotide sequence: TGTGCCAGCAGTTTCGGGGGCCAAGAGACCCAGTACTTC. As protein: CASSFGGQETQYF.

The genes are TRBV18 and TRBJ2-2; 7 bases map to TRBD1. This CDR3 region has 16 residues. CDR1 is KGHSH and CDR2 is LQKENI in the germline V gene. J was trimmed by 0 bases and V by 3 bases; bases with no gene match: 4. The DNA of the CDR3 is TGTGCCAGCTCACCGCAACAGGGGACGAACACCGGGGAGCTGTTTTTT. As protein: CASSPQQGTNTGELFF.

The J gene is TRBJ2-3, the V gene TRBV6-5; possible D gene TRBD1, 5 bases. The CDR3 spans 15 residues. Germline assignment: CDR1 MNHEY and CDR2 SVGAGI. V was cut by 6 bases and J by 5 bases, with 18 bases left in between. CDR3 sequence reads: CASSQGAYSGDTQYF. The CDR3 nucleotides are TGTGCCAGCAGCCAGGGCGCTTACTCAGGAGATACGCAGTATTTT.

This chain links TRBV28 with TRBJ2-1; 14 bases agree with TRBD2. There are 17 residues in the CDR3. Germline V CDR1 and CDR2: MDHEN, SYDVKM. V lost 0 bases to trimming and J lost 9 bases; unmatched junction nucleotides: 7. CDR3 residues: CASSLWTSGGGKGEQFF. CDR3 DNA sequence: TGTGCCAGCAGTTTATGGACTAGCGGGGGGGGTAAGGGTGAGCAGTTCTTC.

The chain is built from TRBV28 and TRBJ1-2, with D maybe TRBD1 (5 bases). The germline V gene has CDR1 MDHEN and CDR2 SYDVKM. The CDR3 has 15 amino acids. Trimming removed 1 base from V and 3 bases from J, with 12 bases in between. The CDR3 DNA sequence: TGTGCCAGCAGTTTATTAGGGGCTCGGGACTATGGCTACACCTTC. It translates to CASSLLGARDYGYTF.

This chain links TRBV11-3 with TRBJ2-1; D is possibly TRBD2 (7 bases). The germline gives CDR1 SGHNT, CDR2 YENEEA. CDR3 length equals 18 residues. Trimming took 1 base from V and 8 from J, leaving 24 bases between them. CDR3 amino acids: CASSLAPGWGGATYEQFF. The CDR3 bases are TGTGCCAGCAGCTTAGCTCCCGGGTGGGGGGGCGCGACGTATGAGCAGTTCTTC.

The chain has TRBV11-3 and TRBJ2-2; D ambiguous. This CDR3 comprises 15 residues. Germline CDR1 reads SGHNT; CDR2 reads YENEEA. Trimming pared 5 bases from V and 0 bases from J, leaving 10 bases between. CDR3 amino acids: CASSPSEPNTGELFF. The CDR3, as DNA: TGTGCCAGCAGCCCAAGCGAACCGAACACCGGGGAGCTGTTTTTT.

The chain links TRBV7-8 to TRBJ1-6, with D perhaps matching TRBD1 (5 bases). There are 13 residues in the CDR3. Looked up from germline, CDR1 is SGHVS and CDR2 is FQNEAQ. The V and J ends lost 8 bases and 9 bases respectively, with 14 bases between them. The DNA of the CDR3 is TGTGCCAGCCGCCCCGGGGACTCTTCACCCCTCCACTTT. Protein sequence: CASRPGDSSPLHF.

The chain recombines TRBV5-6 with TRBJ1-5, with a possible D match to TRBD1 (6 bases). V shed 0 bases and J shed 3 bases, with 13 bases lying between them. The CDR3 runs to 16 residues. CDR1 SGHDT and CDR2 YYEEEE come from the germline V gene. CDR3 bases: TGTGCCAGCAGCTTGGCGGGGGGGGCCAACAATCAGCCCCAGCATTTT. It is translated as CASSLAGGANNQPQHF.

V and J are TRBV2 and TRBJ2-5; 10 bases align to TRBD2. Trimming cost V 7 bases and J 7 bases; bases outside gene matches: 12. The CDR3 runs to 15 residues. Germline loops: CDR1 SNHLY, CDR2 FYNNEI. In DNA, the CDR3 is TGTGCCAGCACTCAAGGACTAGCGGAACTAGGGACCCAGTACTTC. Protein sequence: CASTQGLAELGTQYF.

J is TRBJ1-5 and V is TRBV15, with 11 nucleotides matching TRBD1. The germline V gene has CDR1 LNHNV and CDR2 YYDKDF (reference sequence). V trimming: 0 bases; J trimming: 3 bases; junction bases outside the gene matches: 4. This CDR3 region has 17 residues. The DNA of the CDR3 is TGTGCCACCAGCAGAGATCGGACAGGGGGCATCAATCAGCCCCAGCATTTT. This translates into CATSRDRTGGINQPQHF.

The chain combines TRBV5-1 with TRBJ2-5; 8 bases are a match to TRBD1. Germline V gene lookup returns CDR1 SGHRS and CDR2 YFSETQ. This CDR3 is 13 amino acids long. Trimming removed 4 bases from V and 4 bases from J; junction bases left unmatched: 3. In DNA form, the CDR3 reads TGCGCCAGCAGCCCAGGGGGCCGAGAGACCCAGTACTTC. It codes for CASSPGGRETQYF.

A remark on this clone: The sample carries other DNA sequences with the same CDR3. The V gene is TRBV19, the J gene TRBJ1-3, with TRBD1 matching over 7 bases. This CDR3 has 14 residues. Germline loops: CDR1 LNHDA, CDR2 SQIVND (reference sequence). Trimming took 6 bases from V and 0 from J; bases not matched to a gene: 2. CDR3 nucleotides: TGTGCCAGTAGGCCAGGGGGCTCTGGAAACACCATATATTTT. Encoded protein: CASRPGGSGNTIYF.

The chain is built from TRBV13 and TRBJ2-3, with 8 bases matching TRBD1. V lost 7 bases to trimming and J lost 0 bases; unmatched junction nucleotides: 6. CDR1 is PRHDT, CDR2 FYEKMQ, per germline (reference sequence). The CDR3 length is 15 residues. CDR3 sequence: CASTSGGYSTDTQYF. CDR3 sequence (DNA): TGTGCCAGCACCTCAGGGGGCTATAGCACAGATACGCAGTATTTT.

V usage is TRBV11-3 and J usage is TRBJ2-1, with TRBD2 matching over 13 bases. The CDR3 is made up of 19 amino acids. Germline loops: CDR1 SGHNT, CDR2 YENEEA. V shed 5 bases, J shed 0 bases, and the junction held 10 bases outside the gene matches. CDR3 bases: TGTGCCAGCAGCCTCCGACCCGGGACTAGCGGGAACTCCTACAATGAGCAGTTCTTC. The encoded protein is CASSLRPGTSGNSYNEQFF.

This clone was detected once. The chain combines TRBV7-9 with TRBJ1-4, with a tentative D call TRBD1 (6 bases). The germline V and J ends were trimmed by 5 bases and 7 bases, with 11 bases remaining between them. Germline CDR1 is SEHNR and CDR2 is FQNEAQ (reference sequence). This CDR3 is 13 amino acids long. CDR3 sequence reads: CASSQQGGEKLFF. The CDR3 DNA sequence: TGTGCCAGCAGCCAACAGGGCGGTGAAAAACTGTTTTTT.

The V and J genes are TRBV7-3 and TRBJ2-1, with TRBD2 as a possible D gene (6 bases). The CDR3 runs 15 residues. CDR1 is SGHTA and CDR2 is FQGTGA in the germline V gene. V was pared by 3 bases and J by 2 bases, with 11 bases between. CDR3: CASSLEGFAYNEQFF. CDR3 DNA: TGTGCCAGCAGCTTGGAGGGGTTTGCCTACAATGAGCAGTTCTTC.

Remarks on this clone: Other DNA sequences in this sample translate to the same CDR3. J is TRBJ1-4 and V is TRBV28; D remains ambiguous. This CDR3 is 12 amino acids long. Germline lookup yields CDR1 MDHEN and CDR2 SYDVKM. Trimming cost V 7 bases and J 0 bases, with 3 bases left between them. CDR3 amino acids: CASTATNEKLFF. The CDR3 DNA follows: TGTGCCAGCACGGCAACTAATGAAAAACTGTTTTTT.

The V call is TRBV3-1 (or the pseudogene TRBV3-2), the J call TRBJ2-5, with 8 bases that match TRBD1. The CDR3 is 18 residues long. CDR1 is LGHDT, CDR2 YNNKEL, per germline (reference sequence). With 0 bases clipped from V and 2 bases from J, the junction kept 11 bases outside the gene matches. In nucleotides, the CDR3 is TGTGCCAGCAGCCAAGATATGTGTCTGGACAGGGAACAAGAGACCCAGTACTTC. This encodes CASSQDMCLDREQETQYF.

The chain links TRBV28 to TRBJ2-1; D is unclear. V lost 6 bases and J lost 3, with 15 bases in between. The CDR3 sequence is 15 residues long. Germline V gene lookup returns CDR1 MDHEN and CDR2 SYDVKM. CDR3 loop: CASSNPSGSYNEQFF. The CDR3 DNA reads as TGTGCCAGCAGCAACCCTAGTGGCAGCTACAATGAGCAGTTCTTC. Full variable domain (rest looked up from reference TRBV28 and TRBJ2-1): DVKVTQSSRYLVKRTGEKVFLECVQDMDHENMFWYRQDPGLGLRLIYFSYDVKMKEKGDIPEGYSVSREKKERFSLILESASTNQTSMYLCASSNPSGSYNEQFFGPGTRLTVL.